This is a list of T cell receptor beta chains from one sample in a study of shared clonotypes between healthy human individuals. Sequenced by immunoSEQ multiplex PCR; TCRdb stores in-frame clones only, minus some. This sample has fewer than 200,000 clones; approximately 92% occur once, and the top ten carry 0.067%. Sequenced input: naive CD4+ T cells sorted from blood. The receptors come from a woman aged 25 to 39 in good health. The CDR3 runs from the conserved cysteine through the conserved F or W. The order of the fields is V gene, clone size, J gene, D gene, CDR3 protein, CDR3 DNA. The D gene is left open where the match is weak. The size entry is marked missing in some rows and otherwise reads once, few, many or a size class.

TRBV28	NA	TRBJ1-2	NA	CASSLVAAWYGYTF	TGTGCCAGCAGTTTGGTGGCGGCTTGGTACGGCTACACCTTC
TRBV7-9	few	TRBJ2-7	TRBD1	CASSLAGQGAREQYF	TGTGCCAGCAGCTTAGCGGGACAGGGTGCCCGCGAGCAGTACTTC
TRBV19	few	TRBJ1-5	NA	CASGHGRNQPQHF	TGTGCCTCGGGTCACGGGAGAAATCAGCCCCAGCATTTT
TRBV11-2	NA	TRBJ2-1	TRBD1	CASSPEGAGEQFF	TGTGCCAGCAGCCCCGAGGGGGCCGGTGAGCAGTTCTTC
TRBV5-6	NA	TRBJ2-7	NA	CASSVLQGATYEQYF	TGTGCCAGCAGCGTTCTACAGGGAGCAACCTACGAGCAGTACTTC
TRBV11-2	NA	TRBJ2-7	NA	CASNRGLFYEQYF	TGTGCCAGCAATCGGGGTCTTTTCTACGAGCAGTACTTC
TRBV30	NA	TRBJ2-7	NA	CAWSYGTYEQYF	TGTGCCTGGAGCTACGGAACCTACGAGCAGTACTTC
TRBV19	NA	TRBJ2-3	NA	CASSPRPFGDTQYF	TGTGCCAGTAGTCCTCGCCCCTTTGGGGATACGCAGTATTTT
TRBV28	NA	TRBJ1-2	NA	CASSSTVNYGYTF	TGTGCCAGCAGTTCCACGGTGAACTATGGCTACACCTTC
TRBV5-1	NA	TRBJ2-7	NA	CASSFRQHYEQYF	TGCGCCAGCAGCTTCAGGCAGCACTACGAGCAGTACTTC
TRBV28	NA	TRBJ1-4	TRBD1	CASSSGTGLSTNEKLFF	TGTGCCAGCAGTTCTGGGACAGGCCTTTCAACTAATGAAAAACTGTTTTTT
TRBV4-2	NA	TRBJ2-1	TRBD2	CASSHASGRANEQFF	TGTGCCAGCAGCCATGCTAGCGGGAGGGCCAATGAGCAGTTCTTC
TRBV4-1	NA	TRBJ1-6	NA	CASSPPRGAIYSPLHF	TGCGCCAGCAGCCCCCCGCGAGGGGCAATCTACTCACCCCTCCACTTT
TRBV5-8	once	TRBJ2-7	TRBD2	CASSFPLLAASSYEQYF	TGTGCCAGCAGCTTCCCCCTTCTAGCGGCAAGCTCCTACGAGCAGTACTTC
TRBV9	once	TRBJ2-2	TRBD2	CASSATGLGGNTGELFF	TGTGCCAGCAGCGCGACGGGACTAGGGGGGAACACCGGGGAGCTGTTTTTT
TRBV11-2	NA	TRBJ2-7	NA	CASSRNRVGYLSGEQYF	TGTGCCAGCAGTCGTAACAGGGTCGGCTATCTGTCGGGTGAGCAGTACTTC
TRBV20-1	NA	TRBJ2-7	TRBD2	CSAKAGVEQYF	TGCAGTGCAAAAGCGGGAGTCGAGCAGTACTTC
TRBV9	NA	TRBJ2-7	TRBD2	CASSPLGGLAASYEQYF	TGTGCCAGCAGCCCCTTAGGTGGACTAGCGGCTTCCTACGAGCAGTACTTC
TRBV28	NA	TRBJ2-3	NA	CASSSGGASTDTQYF	TGTGCCAGCTCCTCGGGTGGAGCCAGCACAGATACGCAGTATTTT
TRBV18	NA	TRBJ2-1	NA	CASSQDSYNEQFF	TGTGCCAGCTCACAGGACAGCTACAATGAGCAGTTCTTC
TRBV29-1	NA	TRBJ2-4	NA	CSALSWKTKNIQYF	TGCAGCGCCCTGTCCTGGAAGACCAAAAACATTCAGTACTTC
TRBV18	NA	TRBJ1-1	NA	CASSPRGDETEAFF	TGTGCCAGCTCACCTAGGGGGGACGAGACTGAAGCTTTCTTT
TRBV28	NA	TRBJ1-1	TRBD1	CASRTRDRLSFMNTEAFF	TGTGCCAGCAGAACCCGGGACAGACTTAGTTTCATGAACACTGAAGCTTTCTTT
TRBV10-2	NA	TRBJ2-5	TRBD1	CASSESAGGETQYF	TGCGCCAGCAGTGAGTCGGCAGGGGGAGAGACCCAGTACTTC